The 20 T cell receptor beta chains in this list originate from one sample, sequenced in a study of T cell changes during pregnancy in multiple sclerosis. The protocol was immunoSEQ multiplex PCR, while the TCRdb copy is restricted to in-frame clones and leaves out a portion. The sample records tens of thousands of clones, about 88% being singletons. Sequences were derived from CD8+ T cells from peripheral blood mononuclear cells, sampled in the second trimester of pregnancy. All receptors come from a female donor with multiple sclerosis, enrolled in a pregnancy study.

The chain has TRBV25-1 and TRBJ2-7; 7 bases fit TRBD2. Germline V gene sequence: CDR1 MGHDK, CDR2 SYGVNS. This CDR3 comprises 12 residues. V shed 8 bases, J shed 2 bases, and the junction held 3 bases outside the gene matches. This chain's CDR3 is CASGGGAYEQYF. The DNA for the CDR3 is TGTGCCAGCGGGGGAGGGGCCTACGAGCAGTACTTC.

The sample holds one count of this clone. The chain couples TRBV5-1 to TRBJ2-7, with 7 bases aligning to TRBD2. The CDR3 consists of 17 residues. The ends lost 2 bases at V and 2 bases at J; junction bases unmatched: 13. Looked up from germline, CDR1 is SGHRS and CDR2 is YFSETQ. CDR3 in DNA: TGCGCCAGCAGCTTAGCCGGGTCGCTAGCGGAAACCTACGAGCAGTACTTC. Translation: CASSLAGSLAETYEQYF.

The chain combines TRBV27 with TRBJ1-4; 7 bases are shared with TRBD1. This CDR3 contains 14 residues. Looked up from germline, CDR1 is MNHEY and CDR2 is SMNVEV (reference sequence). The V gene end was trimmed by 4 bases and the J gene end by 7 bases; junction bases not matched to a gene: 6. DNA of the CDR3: TGTGCCAGCAGTTCACCAGGGGGTGGTGAAAAACTGTTTTTT. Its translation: CASSSPGGGEKLFF.

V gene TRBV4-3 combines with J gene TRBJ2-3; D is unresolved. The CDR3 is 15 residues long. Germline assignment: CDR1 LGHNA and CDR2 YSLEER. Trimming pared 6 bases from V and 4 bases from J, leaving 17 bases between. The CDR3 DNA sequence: TGCGCCAGCAGAACGATACTTTCCGGGTCAGATACGCAGTATTTT. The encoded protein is CASRTILSGSDTQYF.

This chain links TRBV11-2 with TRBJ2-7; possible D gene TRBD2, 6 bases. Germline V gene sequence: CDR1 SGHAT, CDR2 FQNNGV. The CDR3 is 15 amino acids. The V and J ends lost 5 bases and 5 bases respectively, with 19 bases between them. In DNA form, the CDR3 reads TGTGCCAGCAGCCGTTGGACTAACCCCGGTCACGAGCAGTACTTC. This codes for CASSRWTNPGHEQYF.

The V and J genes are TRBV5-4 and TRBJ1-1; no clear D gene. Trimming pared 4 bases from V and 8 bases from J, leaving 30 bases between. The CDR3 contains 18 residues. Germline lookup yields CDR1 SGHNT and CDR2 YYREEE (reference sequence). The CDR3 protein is CASSNPRWQRSRDTEAFF. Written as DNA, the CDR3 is TGTGCCAGCAGCAACCCACGGTGGCAGCGTTCTAGAGATACCGAAGCTTTCTTT.

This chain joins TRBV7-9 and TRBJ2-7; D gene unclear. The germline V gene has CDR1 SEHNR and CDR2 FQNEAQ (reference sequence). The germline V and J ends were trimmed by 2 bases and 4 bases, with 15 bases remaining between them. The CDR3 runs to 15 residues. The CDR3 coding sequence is TGTGCCAGCAGCTTAAAAGCAAGCGATGAATACGAGCAGTACTTC. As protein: CASSLKASDEYEQYF.

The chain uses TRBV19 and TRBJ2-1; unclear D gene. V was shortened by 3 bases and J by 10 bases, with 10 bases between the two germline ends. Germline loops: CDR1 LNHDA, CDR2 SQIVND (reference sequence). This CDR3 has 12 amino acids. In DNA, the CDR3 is TGTGCCAGTAGTATCCCCGCGGAAGAGCAGTTCTTC. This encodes CASSIPAEEQFF.

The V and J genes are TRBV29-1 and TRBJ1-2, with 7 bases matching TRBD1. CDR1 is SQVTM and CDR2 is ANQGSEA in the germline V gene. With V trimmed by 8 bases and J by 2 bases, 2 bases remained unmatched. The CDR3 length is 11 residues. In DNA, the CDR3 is TGCAGCACACAGGGGAACTATGGCTACACCTTC. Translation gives CSTQGNYGYTF.

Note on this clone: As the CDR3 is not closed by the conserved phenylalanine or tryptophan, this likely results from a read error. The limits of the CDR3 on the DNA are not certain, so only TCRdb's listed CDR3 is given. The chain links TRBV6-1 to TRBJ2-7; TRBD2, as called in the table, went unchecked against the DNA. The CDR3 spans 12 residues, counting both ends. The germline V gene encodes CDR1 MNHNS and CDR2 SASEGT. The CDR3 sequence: CASSLRLAGVWM.

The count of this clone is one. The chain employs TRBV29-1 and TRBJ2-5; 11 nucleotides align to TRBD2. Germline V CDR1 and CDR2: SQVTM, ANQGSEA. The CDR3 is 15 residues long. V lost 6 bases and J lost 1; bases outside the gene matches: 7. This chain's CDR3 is CSVVPGLAVQETQYF. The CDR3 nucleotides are TGCAGCGTAGTTCCGGGACTAGCGGTCCAAGAGACCCAGTACTTC.

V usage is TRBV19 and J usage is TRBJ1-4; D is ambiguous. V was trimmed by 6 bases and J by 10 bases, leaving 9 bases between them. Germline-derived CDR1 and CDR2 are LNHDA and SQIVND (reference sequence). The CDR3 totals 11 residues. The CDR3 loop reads CASSHTGKLFF. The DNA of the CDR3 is TGTGCCAGTAGCCACACGGGAAAACTGTTTTTT.

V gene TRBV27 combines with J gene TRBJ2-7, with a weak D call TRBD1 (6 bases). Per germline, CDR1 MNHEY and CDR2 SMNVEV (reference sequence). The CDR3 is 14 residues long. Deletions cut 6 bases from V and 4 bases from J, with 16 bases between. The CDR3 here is CASSPGQNYYEQYF. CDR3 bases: TGTGCCAGCAGCCCGGGACAAAATTATTACGAGCAGTACTTC.

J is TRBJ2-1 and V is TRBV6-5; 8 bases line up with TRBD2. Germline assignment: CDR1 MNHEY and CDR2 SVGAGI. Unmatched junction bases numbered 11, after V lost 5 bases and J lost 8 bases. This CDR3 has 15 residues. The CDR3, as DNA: TGTGCCAGCAGTCTCGCAGCGGGAGAAAGACATGAGCAGTTCTTC. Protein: CASSLAAGERHEQFF.

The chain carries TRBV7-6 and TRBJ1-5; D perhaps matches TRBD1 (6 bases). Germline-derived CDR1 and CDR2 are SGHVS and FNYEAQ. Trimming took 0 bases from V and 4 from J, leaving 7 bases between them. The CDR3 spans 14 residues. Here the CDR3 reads CASSLAGGNQPQHF. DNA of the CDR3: TGTGCCAGCAGCTTAGCAGGGGGTAATCAGCCCCAGCATTTT.

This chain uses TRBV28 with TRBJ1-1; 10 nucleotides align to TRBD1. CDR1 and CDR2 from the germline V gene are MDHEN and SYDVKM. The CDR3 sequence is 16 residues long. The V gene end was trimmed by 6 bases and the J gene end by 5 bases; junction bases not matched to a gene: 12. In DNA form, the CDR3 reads TGTGCCAGCAGGTCGGGACAGGGGTATTTGAGGACTGAAGCTTTCTTT. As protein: CASRSGQGYLRTEAFF.

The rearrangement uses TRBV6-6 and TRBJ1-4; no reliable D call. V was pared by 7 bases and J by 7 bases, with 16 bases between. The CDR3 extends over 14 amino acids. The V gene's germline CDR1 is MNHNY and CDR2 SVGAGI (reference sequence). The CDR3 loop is CASKGTGDSEKLFF. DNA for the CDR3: TGTGCCAGCAAGGGTACCGGGGATAGTGAAAAACTGTTTTTT.

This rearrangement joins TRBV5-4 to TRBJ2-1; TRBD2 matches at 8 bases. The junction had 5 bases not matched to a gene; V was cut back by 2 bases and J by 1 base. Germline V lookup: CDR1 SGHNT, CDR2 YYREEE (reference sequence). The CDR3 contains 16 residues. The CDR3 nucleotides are TGTGCCAGCAGCTTCTTTGCGGGAGGTTCCTACAATGAGCAGTTCTTC. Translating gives CASSFFAGGSYNEQFF.

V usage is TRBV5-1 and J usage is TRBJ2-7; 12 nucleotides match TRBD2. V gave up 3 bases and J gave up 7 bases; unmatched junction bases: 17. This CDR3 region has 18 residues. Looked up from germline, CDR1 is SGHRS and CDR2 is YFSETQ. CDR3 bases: TGCGCCAGCAGCTCTACACCCGGTCGGCTAGCGGGAGGGGTTGAGCAGTACTTC. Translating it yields CASSSTPGRLAGGVEQYF.

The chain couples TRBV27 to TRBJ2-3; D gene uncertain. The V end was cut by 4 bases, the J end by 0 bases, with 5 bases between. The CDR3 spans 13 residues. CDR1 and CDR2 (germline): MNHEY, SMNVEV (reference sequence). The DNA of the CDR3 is TGTGCCAGCAGTTCTTCTAGCACAGATACGCAGTATTTT. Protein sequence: CASSSSSTDTQYF.